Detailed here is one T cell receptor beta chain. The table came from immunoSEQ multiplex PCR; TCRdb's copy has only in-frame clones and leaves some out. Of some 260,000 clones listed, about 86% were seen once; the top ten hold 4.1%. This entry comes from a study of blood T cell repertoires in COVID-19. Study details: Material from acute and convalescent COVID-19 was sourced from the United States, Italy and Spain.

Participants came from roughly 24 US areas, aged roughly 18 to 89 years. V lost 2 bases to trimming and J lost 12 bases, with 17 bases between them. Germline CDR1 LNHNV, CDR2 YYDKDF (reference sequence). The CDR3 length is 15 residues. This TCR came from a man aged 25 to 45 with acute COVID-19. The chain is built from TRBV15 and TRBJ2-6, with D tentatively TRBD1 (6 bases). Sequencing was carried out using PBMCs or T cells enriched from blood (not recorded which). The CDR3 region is CATSRSLEGDGVLTF. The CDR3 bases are TGTGCCACCAGCAGAAGCCTAGAGGGGGACGGCGTCCTGACTTTC.